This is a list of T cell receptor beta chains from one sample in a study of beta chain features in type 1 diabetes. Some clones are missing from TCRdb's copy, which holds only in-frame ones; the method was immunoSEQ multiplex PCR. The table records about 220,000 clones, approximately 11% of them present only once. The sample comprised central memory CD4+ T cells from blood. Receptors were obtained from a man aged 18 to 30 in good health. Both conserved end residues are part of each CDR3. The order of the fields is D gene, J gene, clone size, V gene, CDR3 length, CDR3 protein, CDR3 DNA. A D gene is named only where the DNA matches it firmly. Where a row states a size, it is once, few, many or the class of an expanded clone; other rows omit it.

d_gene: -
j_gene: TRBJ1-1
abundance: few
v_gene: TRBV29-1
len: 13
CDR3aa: CSAAQGTNTEAFF
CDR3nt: TGCAGCGCAGCTCAGGGTACGAACACTGAAGCTTTCTTT

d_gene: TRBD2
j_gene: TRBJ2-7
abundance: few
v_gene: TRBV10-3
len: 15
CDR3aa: CAISESLTSGYEQYF
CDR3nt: TGTGCCATCAGTGAGTCGCTGACTAGCGGTTACGAGCAGTACTTC

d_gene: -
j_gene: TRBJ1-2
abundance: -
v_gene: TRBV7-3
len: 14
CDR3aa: CASRLTGGGHGYTF
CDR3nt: TGTGCCAGCAGGTTGACAGGAGGCGGCCATGGCTACACCTTC

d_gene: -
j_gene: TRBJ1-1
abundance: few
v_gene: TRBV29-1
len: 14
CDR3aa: CSVALVRDAQEAFF
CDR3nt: TGCAGCGTTGCCCTAGTCCGGGACGCTCAAGAAGCTTTCTTT

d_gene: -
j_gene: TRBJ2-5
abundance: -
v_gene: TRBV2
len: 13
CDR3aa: CASARLFEETQYF
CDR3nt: TGTGCCAGCGCGCGACTCTTTGAAGAGACCCAGTACTTC

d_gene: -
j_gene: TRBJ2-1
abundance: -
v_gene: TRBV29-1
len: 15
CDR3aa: CSVTTLQSSYNEQFF
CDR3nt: TGCAGCGTTACTACACTCCAGAGCTCCTACAATGAGCAGTTCTTC

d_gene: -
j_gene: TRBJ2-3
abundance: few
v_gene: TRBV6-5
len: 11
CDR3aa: CASSSVDTQYF
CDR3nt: TGTGCCAGCAGTTCGGTGGATACGCAGTATTTT

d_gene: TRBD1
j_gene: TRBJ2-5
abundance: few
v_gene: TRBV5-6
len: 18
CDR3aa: CASSAAGTEPTGQETQYF
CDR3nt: TGTGCCAGCAGCGCCGCCGGGACAGAGCCAACCGGGCAAGAGACCCAGTACTTC

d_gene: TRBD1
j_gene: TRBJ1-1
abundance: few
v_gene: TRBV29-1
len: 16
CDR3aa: CSVEDPSDRGLIGAFF
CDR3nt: TGCAGCGTTGAAGATCCTTCGGACAGGGGTCTAATAGGGGCTTTCTTT

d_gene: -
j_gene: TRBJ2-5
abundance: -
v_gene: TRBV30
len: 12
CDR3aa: CAWMGWGSAQYF
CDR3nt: TGTGCCTGGATGGGCTGGGGTTCGGCCCAGTACTTC

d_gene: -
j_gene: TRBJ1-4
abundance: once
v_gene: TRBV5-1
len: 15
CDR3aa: CASSLTAPMEEKLFF
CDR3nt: TGCGCCAGCAGCTTAACGGCACCGATGGAGGAAAAACTGTTTTTT

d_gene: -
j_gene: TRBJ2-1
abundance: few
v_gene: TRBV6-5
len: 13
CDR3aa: CASSLRLYNEQFF
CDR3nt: TGTGCCAGCTCCCTCAGGCTTTACAATGAGCAGTTCTTC

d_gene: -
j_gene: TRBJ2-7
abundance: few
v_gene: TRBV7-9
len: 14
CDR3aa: CASSLLGNAYEQYF
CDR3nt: TGTGCCAGCAGTCTACTGGGGAATGCCTACGAGCAGTACTTC

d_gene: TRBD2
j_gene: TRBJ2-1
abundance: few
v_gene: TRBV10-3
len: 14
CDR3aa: CAISRLADTNEQFF
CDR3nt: TGTGCCATCAGTCGACTAGCGGATACCAATGAGCAGTTCTTC

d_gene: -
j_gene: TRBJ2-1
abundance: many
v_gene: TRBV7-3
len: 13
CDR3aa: CASSRGTNNEQFF
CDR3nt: TGTGCCAGCAGTAGAGGGACCAACAATGAGCAGTTCTTC

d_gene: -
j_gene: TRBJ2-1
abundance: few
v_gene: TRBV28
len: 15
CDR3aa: CASSKATDPLNEQFF
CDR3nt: TGTGCCAGCAGTAAGGCTACAGATCCCCTCAATGAGCAGTTCTTC

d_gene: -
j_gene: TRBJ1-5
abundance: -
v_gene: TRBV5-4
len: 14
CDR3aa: CASSADRDNQPQHF
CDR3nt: TGTGCCAGCAGCGCGGACAGAGACAATCAGCCCCAGCATTTT

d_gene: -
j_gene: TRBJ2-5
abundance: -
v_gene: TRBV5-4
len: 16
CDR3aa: CASSQGPLGFGETQYF
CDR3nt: TGTGCCAGCAGCCAAGGACCTCTGGGATTCGGAGAGACCCAGTACTTC

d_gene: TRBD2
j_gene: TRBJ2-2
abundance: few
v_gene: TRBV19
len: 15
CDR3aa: CASSTTSGRTGELFF
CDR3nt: TGTGCCAGTAGTACGACTAGCGGGAGAACCGGGGAGCTGTTTTTT

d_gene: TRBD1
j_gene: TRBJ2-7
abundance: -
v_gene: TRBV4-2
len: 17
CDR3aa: CASSSTVGTGLAYEQYF
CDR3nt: TGTGCCAGCAGCTCCACAGTGGGGACAGGACTCGCCTACGAGCAGTACTTC

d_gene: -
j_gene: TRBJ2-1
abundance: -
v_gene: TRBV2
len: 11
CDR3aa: CASTSWREQFF
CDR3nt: TGTGCCAGCACTAGTTGGAGAGAGCAGTTCTTC

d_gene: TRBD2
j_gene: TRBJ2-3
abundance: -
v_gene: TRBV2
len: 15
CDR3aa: CASRGLTSGADTQYF
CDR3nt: TGTGCCAGCAGAGGATTGACTAGCGGGGCAGATACGCAGTATTTT

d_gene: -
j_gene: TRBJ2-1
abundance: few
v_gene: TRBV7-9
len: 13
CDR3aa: CAHGVLSYNEQFF
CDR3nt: TGTGCCCACGGGGTGTTGTCCTACAATGAGCAGTTCTTC

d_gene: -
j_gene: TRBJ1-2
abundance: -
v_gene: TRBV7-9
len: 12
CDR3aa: CASSLDSRGYTF
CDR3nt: TGTGCCAGCAGCTTAGACAGTCGGGGCTACACCTTC

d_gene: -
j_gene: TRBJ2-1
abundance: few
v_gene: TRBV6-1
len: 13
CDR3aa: CASRVSSYNEQFF
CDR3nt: TGTGCCAGCAGGGTGAGCTCCTACAATGAGCAGTTCTTC

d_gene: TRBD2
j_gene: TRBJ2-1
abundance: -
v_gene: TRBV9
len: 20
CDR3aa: CASSVAPLAGQTLTYNEQFF
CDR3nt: TGTGCCAGCAGCGTAGCTCCCCTAGCGGGCCAAACGCTAACCTACAATGAGCAGTTCTTC

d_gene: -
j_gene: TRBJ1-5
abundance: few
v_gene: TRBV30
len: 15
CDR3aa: CAWRPQAISNQPQHF
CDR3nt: TGTGCCTGGAGACCACAGGCGATTAGCAATCAGCCCCAGCATTTT

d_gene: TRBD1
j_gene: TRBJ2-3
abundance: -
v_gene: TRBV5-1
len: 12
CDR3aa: CASSLGTGEQYF
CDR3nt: TGCGCCAGCAGCTTGGGTACAGGGGAACAGTATTTT

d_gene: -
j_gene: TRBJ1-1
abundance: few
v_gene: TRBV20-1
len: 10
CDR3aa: CSATLLGAFF
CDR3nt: TGCAGTGCGACCCTCCTGGGAGCTTTCTTT

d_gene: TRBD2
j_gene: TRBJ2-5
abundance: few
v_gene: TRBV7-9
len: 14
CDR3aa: CASSLGLAEETQYF
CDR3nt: TGTGCCAGCAGCCTGGGACTAGCGGAAGAGACCCAGTACTTC

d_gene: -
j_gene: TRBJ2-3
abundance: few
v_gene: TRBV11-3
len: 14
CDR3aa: CASSLDGRTDTQYF
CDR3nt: TGTGCCAGCAGCCTCGACGGCCGCACAGATACGCAGTATTTT

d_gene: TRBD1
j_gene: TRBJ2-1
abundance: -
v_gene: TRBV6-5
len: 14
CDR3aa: CASSRDRTFNEQFF
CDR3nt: TGTGCCAGCAGCCGGGACAGAACATTCAATGAGCAGTTCTTC

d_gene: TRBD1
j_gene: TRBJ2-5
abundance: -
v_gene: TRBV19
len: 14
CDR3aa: CASSIPGQGMGQYF
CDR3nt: TGTGCCAGTAGTATACCGGGACAGGGGATGGGCCAGTACTTC

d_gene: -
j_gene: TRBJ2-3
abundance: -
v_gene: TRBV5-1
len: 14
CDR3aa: CASSLTQGTDTQYF
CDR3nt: TGCGCCAGCAGCTTGACCCAGGGGACAGATACGCAGTATTTT

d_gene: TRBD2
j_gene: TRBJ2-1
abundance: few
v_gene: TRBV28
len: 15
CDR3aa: CASSSTGTSHNEQFF
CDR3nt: TGTGCCAGCAGTTCCACCGGGACTAGCCACAATGAGCAGTTCTTC

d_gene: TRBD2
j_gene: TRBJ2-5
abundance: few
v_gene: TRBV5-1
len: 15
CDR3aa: CASSLNRAGGETQYF
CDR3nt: TGCGCCAGCAGCTTGAATCGCGCGGGGGGAGAGACCCAGTACTTC

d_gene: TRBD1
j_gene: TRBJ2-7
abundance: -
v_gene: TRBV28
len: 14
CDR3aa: CASRPSTGPYEQYF
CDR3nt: TGTGCCAGCAGGCCTTCGACAGGGCCCTACGAGCAGTACTTC

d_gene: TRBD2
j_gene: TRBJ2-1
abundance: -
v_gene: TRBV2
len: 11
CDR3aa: CASSYSGEQFF
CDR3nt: TGTGCCAGCAGCTATAGCGGGGAGCAGTTCTTC

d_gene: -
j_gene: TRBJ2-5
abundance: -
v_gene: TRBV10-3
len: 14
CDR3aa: CAISESGGQETQYF
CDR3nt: TGTGCCATCAGTGAGTCCGGCGGACAAGAGACCCAGTACTTC

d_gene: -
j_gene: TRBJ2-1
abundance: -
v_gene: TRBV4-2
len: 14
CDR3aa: CASSQDPEYNEQFF
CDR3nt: TGTGCCAGCAGCCAAGATCCTGAATACAATGAGCAGTTCTTC

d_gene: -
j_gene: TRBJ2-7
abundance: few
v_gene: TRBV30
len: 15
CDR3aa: CAWSNWGEASYEQYF
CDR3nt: TGTGCCTGGAGTAATTGGGGGGAGGCCTCCTACGAGCAGTACTTC

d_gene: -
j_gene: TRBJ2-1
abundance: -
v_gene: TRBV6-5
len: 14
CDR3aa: CASSYLGSYNEQFF
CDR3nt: TGTGCCAGCAGTTATTTAGGATCCTACAATGAGCAGTTCTTC

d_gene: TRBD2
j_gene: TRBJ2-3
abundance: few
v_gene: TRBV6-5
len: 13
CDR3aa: CASSYAGRDTQYF
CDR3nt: TGTGCCAGCAGTTACGCCGGGAGGGATACGCAGTATTTT

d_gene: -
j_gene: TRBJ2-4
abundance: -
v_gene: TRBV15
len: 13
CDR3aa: CATKEVAKNIQYF
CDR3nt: TGTGCCACCAAAGAGGTCGCCAAAAACATTCAGTACTTC

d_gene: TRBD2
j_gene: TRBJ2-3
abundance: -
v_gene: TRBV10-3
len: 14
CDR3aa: CAISGTSGQDTQYF
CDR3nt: TGTGCCATCAGTGGGACTAGCGGGCAAGATACGCAGTATTTT

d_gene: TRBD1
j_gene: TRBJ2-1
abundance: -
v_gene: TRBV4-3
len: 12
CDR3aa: CASSRTQGQQFF
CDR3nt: TGCGCCAGCAGCCGAACACAGGGGCAGCAGTTCTTC

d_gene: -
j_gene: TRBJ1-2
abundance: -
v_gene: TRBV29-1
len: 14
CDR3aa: CSVDSRGWLYGYTF
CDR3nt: TGCAGCGTTGATAGCAGGGGATGGCTCTATGGCTACACCTTC

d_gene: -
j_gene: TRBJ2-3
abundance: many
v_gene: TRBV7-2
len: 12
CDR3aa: CASSPGADTQYF
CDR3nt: TGTGCCAGCAGCCCAGGGGCAGATACGCAGTATTTT

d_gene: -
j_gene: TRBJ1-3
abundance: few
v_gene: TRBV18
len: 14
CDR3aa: CASSPGASGNTIYF
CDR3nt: TGTGCCAGCTCACCAGGAGCCTCTGGAAACACCATATATTTT

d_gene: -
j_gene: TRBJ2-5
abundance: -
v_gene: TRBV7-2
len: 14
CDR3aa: CASSLRSGQETQYF
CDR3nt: TGTGCCAGCAGCTTACGGTCCGGGCAAGAGACCCAGTACTTC

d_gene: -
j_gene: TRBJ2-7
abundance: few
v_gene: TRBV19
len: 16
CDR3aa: CASAAVGPRMTYEQYF
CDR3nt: TGTGCCAGTGCCGCCGTGGGGCCGCGGATGACCTACGAGCAGTACTTC

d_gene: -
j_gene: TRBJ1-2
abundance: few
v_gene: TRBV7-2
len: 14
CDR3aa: CASSYTTGPYGYTF
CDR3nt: TGTGCCAGCAGCTACACGACAGGACCCTATGGCTACACCTTC

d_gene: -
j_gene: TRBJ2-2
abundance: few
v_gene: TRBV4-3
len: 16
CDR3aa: CASSQGSGAQDGELFF
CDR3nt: TGCGCCAGCAGCCAAGGTTCGGGGGCGCAGGACGGGGAGCTGTTTTTT